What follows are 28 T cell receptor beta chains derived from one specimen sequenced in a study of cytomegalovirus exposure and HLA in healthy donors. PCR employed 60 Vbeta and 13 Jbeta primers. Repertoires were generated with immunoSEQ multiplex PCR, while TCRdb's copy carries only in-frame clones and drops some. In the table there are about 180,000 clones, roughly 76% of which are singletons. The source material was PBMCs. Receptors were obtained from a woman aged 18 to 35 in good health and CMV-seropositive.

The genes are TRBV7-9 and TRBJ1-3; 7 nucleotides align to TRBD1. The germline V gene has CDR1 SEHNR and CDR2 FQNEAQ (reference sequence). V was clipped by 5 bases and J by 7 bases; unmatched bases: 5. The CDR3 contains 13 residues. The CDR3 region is CASSASTGNTIYF. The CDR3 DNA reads TGTGCCAGCAGCGCTTCGACAGGGAACACCATATATTTT. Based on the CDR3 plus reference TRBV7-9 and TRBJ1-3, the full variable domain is DTGVSQNPRHKITKRGQNVTFRCDPISEHNRLYWYRQTLGQGPEFLTYFQNEAQLEKSRLLSDRFSAERPKGSFSTLEIQRTEQGDSAMYLCASSASTGNTIYFGEGSWLTVV.

The CDR3 DNA follows: TGTGCCAGCAGCATCTCGACAGGATTGAGAGACGAGCAGTACTTC. This translates into CASSISTGLRDEQYF. The chain carries TRBV13 and TRBJ2-7; D possibly corresponds to TRBD1 (6 bases). CDR1 is PRHDT and CDR2 is FYEKMQ in the germline V gene (reference sequence). The CDR3 covers 15 residues. With 5 bases removed from V and 5 bases from J, the gap between germline ends came to 19 bases.

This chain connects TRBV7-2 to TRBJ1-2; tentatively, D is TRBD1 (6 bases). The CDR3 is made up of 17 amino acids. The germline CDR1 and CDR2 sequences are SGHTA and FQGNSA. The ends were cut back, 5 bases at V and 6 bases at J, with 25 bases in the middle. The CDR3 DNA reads TGTGCCAGCAGCATAACTTCTCTCGTGCAGGGGATTCATGGCTACACCTTC. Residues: CASSITSLVQGIHGYTF. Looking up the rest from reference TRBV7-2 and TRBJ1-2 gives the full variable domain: GAGVSQSPSNKVTEKGKDVELRCDPISGHTALYWYRQSLGQGLEFLIYFQGNSAPDKSGLPSDRFSAERTGGSVSTLTIQRTQQEDSAVYLCASSITSLVQGIHGYTFGSGTRLTVV.

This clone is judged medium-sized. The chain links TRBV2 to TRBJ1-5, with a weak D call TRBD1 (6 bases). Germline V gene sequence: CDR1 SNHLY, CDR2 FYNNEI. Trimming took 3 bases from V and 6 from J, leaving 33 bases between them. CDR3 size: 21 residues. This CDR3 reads CASSDESNLIERRGAGQPQHF. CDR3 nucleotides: TGTGCCAGCAGTGATGAGTCCAACCTAATAGAACGTCGGGGGGCGGGTCAGCCCCAGCATTTT.

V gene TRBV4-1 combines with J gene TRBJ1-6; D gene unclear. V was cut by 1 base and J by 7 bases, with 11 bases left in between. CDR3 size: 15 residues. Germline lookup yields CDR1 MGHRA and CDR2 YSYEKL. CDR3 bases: TGCGCCAGCAGCCAAGTAGTCACCCCCAATTCACCCCTCCACTTT. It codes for CASSQVVTPNSPLHF.

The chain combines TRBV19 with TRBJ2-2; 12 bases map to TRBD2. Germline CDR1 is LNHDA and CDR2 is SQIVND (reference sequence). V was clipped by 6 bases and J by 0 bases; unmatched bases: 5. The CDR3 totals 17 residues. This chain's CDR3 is CASSRLAGASNTGELFF. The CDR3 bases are TGTGCCAGTAGCCGACTAGCGGGGGCCTCGAACACCGGGGAGCTGTTTTTT.

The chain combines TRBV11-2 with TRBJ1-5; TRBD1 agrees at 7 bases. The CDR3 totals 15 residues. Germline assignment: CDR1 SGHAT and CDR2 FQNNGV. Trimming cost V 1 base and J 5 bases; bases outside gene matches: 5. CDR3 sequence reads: CASSLAGQGDQPQHF. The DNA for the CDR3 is TGTGCCAGCAGCTTAGCAGGGCAGGGGGATCAGCCCCAGCATTTT.

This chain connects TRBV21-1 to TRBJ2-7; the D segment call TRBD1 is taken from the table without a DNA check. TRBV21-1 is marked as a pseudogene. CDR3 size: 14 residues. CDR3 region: CASSKGKQGYEQYF. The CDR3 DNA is TGTGCCAGCAGCAAAGGAAAACAGGGGTACGAGCAGTACTTC.

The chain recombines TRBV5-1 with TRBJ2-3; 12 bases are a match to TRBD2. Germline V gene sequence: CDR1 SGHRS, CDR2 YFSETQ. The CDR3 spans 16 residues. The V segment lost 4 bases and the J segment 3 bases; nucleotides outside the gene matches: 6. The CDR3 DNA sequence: TGCGCCAGCAGCCCATACACTAGCGGGGGGACAGATACGCAGTATTTT. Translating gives CASSPYTSGGTDTQYF.

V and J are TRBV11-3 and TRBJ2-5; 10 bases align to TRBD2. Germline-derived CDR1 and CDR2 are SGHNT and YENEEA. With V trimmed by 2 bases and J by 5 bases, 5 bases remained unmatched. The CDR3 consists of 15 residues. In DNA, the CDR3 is TGTGCCAGCAGCTTAAGCGGGGGGGCCCTCGAGACCCAGTACTTC. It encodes CASSLSGGALETQYF.

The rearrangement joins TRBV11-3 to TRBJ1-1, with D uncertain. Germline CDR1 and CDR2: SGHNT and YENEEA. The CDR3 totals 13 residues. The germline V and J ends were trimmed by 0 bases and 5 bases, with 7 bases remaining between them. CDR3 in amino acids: CASSLEAGTEAFF. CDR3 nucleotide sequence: TGTGCCAGCAGCTTAGAGGCTGGTACTGAAGCTTTCTTT.

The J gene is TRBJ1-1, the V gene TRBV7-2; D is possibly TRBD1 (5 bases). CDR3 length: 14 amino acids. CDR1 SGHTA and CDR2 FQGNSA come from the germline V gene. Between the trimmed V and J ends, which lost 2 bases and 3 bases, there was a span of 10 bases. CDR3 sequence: CASSLRGEYTEAFF. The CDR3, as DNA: TGTGCCAGCAGCTTACGGGGGGAGTACACTGAAGCTTTCTTT.

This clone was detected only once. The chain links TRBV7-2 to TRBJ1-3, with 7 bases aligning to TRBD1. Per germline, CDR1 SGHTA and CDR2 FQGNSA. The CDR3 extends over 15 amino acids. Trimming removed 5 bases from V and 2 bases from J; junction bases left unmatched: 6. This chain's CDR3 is CASSPTGIPGNTIYF. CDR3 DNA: TGTGCCAGCAGCCCGACAGGGATCCCTGGAAACACCATATATTTT.

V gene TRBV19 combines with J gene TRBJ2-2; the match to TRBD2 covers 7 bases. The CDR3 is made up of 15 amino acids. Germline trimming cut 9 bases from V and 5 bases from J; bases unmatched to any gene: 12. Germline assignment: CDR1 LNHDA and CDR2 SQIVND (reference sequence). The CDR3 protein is CASTSGTFGTGELFF. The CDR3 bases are TGTGCCAGCACGAGCGGGACTTTCGGGACCGGGGAGCTGTTTTTT.

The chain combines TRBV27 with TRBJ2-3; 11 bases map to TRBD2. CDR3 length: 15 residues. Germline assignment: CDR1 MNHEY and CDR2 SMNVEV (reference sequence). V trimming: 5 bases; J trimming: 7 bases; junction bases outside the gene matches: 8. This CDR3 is CASSPPLAGGNTQYF. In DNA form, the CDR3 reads TGTGCCAGCAGTCCCCCCCTAGCGGGGGGTAATACGCAGTATTTT.

The DNA for the CDR3 is TGCGCCAGCAGCTTGGGACAGAGAGCCTACGAGCAGTACTTC. Its protein is CASSLGQRAYEQYF. The genes are TRBV5-1 and TRBJ2-7; D is perhaps TRBD1 (5 bases). Trimming left V 0 bases short and J 2 bases short, with 9 bases between. Per the germline V gene, CDR1 is SGHRS and CDR2 is YFSETQ. The CDR3 runs 14 residues.

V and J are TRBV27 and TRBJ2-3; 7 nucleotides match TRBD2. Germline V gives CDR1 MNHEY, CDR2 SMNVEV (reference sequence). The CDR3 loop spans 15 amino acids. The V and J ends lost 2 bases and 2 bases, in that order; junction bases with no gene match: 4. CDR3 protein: CASSLAGDYTDTQYF. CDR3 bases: TGTGCCAGCAGTTTAGCGGGGGACTACACAGATACGCAGTATTTT.

CDR3 in amino acids: CASRQGPEQFF. In DNA form, the CDR3 reads TGTGCCAGCAGACAGGGTCCTGAGCAGTTCTTC. J is TRBJ2-1 and V is TRBV6-1; D might be TRBD1 (6 bases). V was pared by 6 bases and J by 9 bases, with 9 bases between. The CDR3 is 11 amino acids. Germline V CDR1 and CDR2: MNHNS, SASEGT.

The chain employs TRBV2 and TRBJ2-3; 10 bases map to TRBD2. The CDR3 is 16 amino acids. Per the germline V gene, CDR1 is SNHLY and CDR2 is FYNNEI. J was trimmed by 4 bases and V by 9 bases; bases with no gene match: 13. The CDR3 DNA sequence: TGTGCCAGTTCCCTGCCTACTAGCGGGGTATCAGATACGCAGTATTTT. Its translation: CASSLPTSGVSDTQYF.

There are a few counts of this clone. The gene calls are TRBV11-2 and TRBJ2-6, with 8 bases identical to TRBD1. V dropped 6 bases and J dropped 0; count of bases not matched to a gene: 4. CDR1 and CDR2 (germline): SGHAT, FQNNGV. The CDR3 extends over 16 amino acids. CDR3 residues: CASRRTGGSGANVLTF. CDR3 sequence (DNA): TGTGCCAGCAGACGCACAGGGGGCTCTGGGGCCAACGTCCTGACTTTC. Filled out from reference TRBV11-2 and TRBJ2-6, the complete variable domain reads EAGVAQSPRYKIIEKRQSVAFWCNPISGHATLYWYQQILGQGPKLLIQFQNNGVVDDSQLPKDRFSAERLKGVDSTLKIQPAKLEDSAVYLCASRRTGGSGANVLTFGAGSRLTVL.

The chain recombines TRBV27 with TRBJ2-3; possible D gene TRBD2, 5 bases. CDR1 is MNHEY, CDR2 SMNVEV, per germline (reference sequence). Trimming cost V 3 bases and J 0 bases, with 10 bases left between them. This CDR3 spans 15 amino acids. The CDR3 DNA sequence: TGTGCCAGCAGTTTGTCGGGGTTTAGCACAGATACGCAGTATTTT. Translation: CASSLSGFSTDTQYF.

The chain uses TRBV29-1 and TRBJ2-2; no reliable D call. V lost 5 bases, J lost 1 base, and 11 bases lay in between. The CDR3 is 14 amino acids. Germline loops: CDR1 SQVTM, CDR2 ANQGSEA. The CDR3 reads CSVFVPVNTGELFF. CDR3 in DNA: TGCAGCGTTTTTGTACCGGTGAACACCGGGGAGCTGTTTTTT.

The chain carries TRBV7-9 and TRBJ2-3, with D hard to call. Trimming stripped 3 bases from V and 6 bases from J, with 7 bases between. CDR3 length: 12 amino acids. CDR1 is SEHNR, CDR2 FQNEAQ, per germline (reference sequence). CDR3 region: CASSFQADTQYF. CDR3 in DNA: TGTGCCAGCAGCTTCCAAGCTGATACGCAGTATTTT.

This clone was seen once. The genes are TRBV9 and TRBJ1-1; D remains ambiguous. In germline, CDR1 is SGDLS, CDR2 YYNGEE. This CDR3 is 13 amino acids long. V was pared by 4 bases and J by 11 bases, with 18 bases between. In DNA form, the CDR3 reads TGTGCCAGCAGCCCCCCTGGGAGAGTCGCGGCTTTCTTT. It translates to CASSPPGRVAAFF.

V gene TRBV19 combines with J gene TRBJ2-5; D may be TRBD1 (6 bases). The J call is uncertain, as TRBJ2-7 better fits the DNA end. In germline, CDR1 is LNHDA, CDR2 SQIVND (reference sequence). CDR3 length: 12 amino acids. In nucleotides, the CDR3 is TGTGCCAGTATATGGACAGCGTACGAGCAGTACTTC. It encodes CASIWTAYEQYF.

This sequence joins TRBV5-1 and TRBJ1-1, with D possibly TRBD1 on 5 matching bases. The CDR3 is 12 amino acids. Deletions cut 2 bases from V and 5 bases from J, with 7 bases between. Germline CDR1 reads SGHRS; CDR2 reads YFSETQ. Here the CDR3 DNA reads TGCGCCAGCAGCTTCGGGGGGACTGAAGCTTTCTTT. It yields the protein CASSFGGTEAFF.

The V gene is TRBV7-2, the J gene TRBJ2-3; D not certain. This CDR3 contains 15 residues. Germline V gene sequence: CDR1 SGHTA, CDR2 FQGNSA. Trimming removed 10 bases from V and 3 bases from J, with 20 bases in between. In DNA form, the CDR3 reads TGTGCCACCATGCCCCTACCCCCTGGTACAGATACGCAGTATTTT. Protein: CATMPLPPGTDTQYF.

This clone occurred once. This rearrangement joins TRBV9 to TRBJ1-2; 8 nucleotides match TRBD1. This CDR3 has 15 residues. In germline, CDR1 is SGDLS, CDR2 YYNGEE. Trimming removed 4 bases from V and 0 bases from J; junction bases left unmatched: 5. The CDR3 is CASSPQGAPNYGYTF. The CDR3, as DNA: TGTGCCAGCAGCCCTCAGGGGGCCCCTAACTATGGCTACACCTTC.